These 29 T cell receptor beta chains originate from one sample sequenced in a study of resident and recirculating memory T cells in vitiligo. Sequencing used immunoSEQ multiplex PCR; TCRdb keeps in-frame clones, though not all of them. The data contain around 78,000 clones, around 90% of them singletons. The specimen was blood. The receptors were gathered from a male donor with vitiligo.

This clone was counted once. This chain joins TRBV4-1 and TRBJ2-7; no reliable D call. Trimming took 1 base from V and 2 from J, leaving 9 bases between them. Germline CDR1 MGHRA, CDR2 YSYEKL. The CDR3 has 14 amino acids. The CDR3 DNA follows: TGCGCCAGCAGCCAAGTTATCTACCCCTACGAGCAGTACTTC. Residues: CASSQVIYPYEQYF.

V is TRBV15 and J is TRBJ2-7; TRBD1 aligns across 7 bases. Trimming at V came to 1 base and at J to 7 bases, leaving 7 bases not matched to a gene. Germline-derived CDR1 and CDR2 are LNHNV and YYDKDF (reference sequence). The CDR3 runs 14 residues. The CDR3 loop reads CATSRGGTVREQYF. CDR3 DNA: TGTGCCACCAGCAGAGGGGGGACAGTACGGGAGCAGTACTTC. The full variable domain, completed using reference TRBV15 and TRBJ2-7, is DAMVIQNPRYQVTQFGKPVTLSCSQTLNHNVMYWYQQKSSQAPKLLFHYYDKDFNNEADTPDNFQSRRPNTSFCFLDIRSPGLGDTAMYLCATSRGGTVREQYFGPGTRLTVT.

The CDR3 loop is CASIDQGAGGYTF. The CDR3 DNA reads as TGTGCCAGTATTGACCAGGGGGCGGGAGGCTACACCTTC. The chain has TRBV19 and TRBJ1-2, with 8 positions matching TRBD1. CDR1 is LNHDA, CDR2 SQIVND, per germline (reference sequence). The CDR3 sequence is 13 residues long. Trimming removed 7 bases from V and 8 bases from J; junction bases left unmatched: 9.

This chain uses TRBV7-9 with TRBJ2-7, with 10 nucleotides matching TRBD2. The CDR3 extends over 18 amino acids. Per germline, CDR1 SEHNR and CDR2 FQNEAQ (reference sequence). Unmatched junction bases numbered 13, after V lost 2 bases and J lost 3 bases. The CDR3, as DNA: TGTGCCAGCAGCTTAACTAGCGGGGAACGGAGTAAACGCTACGAGCAGTACTTC. Translated, it gives CASSLTSGERSKRYEQYF.

The chain is built from TRBV6-4 and TRBJ2-7, with D possibly matching TRBD1 (5 bases). The CDR3 totals 11 residues. Germline values: CDR1 MRHNA, CDR2 SNTAGT. CDR3 nucleotides: TGTGCCAGCACTCTTAGGGAAAGGACACGGGTC. Residues: CASTLRERTRV.

This chain links TRBV6-6 with TRBJ2-1; 8 positions agree with TRBD1. J was trimmed by 10 bases and V by 6 bases; bases with no gene match: 5. This CDR3 contains 12 residues. From germline, CDR1 is MNHNY and CDR2 SVGAGI (reference sequence). The DNA of the CDR3 is TGTGCCAGCAGCCCGGGGGACAGGGAGCAGTTCTTC. Translated: CASSPGDREQFF.

In the case of this clone: This may come from a read error, since a much larger clone is one base off. This chain joins TRBV6-1 and TRBJ2-3; 11 positions agree with TRBD2. V trimming: 2 bases; J trimming: 4 bases; junction bases outside the gene matches: 2. The CDR3 consists of 15 residues. CDR1 and CDR2 (germline): MNHNS, SASEGT. CDR3 in DNA: TGTGCCAGCAGTGAAACACTAGCGGGAGCAGATACGCAGTATTTT. It is translated as CASSETLAGADTQYF.

The chain couples TRBV7-2 to TRBJ2-7; 7 bases are shared with TRBD2. CDR1 and CDR2 from the germline V gene are SGHTA and FQGNSA. The length of the CDR3 is 15 residues. V dropped 1 base and J dropped 0; count of bases not matched to a gene: 3. CDR3: CASSLGEGSSYEQYF. For the CDR3, the DNA is TGTGCCAGCAGCTTAGGGGAGGGAAGCTCCTACGAGCAGTACTTC.

The V and J genes are TRBV28 and TRBJ2-1; 9 nucleotides agree with TRBD1. The germline V gene encodes CDR1 MDHEN and CDR2 SYDVKM. The CDR3 extends over 16 amino acids. Trimming took 5 bases from V and 13 from J; bases not matched to a gene: 18. The CDR3 here is CASSPKAGQGLSPQFF. Here the CDR3 DNA reads TGTGCCAGCAGTCCGAAGGCCGGACAGGGGCTCTCCCCCCAGTTCTTC.

The chain has TRBV9 and TRBJ2-1, with 7 bases matching TRBD2. The CDR3 is 12 residues long. The V gene end was trimmed by 5 bases and the J gene end by 9 bases; junction bases not matched to a gene: 5. Germline CDR1 SGDLS, CDR2 YYNGEE. CDR3 loop: CASSGLVSEQFF. The CDR3 DNA follows: TGTGCCAGCAGTGGACTAGTGAGTGAGCAGTTCTTC.

The chain recombines TRBV5-1 with TRBJ2-3; 7 bases agree with TRBD2. In germline, CDR1 is SGHRS, CDR2 YFSETQ. This CDR3 is built from 15 residues. Trimming cost V 0 bases and J 6 bases; bases outside gene matches: 7. CDR3 sequence (DNA): TGCGCCAGCAGCTTGGATCGGCGGGAGAGCGATACGCAGTATTTT. This codes for CASSLDRRESDTQYF.

This chain connects TRBV28 to TRBJ1-5; D gene uncertain. Germline V gives CDR1 MDHEN, CDR2 SYDVKM. The germline V and J ends were trimmed by 2 bases and 9 bases, with 8 bases remaining between them. The CDR3 consists of 12 residues. The CDR3 DNA is TGTGCCAGCAGTTTACGCAGGCCGCCCCAGCATTTT. As protein: CASSLRRPPQHF.

V and J are TRBV19 and TRBJ2-7; possibly TRBD1 for D (6 bases). V was shortened by 5 bases and J by 4 bases, with 9 bases between the two germline ends. The CDR3 is made up of 12 amino acids. CDR1 is LNHDA and CDR2 is SQIVND in the germline V gene (reference sequence). This CDR3 is CASSSDSYEQYF. DNA for the CDR3: TGTGCCAGTAGTTCGGACAGTTACGAGCAGTACTTC.

The chain has TRBV28 and TRBJ2-1; TRBD2 matches at 7 bases. Germline V gives CDR1 MDHEN, CDR2 SYDVKM. This CDR3 is built from 15 residues. J was trimmed by 8 bases and V by 6 bases; bases with no gene match: 13. In nucleotides, the CDR3 is TGTGCCAGCAGCGACGCCGGGGCGGGAGTGCATGAGCAGTTCTTC. This translates into CASSDAGAGVHEQFF.

This chain joins TRBV6-5 and TRBJ2-7, with a tentative D call TRBD2 (6 bases). Trimming took 8 bases from V and 3 from J, leaving 14 bases between them. CDR1 and CDR2 (germline): MNHEY, SVGAGI. The CDR3 length is 13 residues. The CDR3 here is CASAEGDGYEQYF. The CDR3 coding sequence is TGTGCCAGCGCGGAGGGAGATGGCTACGAGCAGTACTTC.

This chain connects TRBV5-1 to TRBJ2-1; 9 bases fit TRBD2. The length of the CDR3 is 15 residues. With 3 bases clipped from V and 7 bases from J, the junction kept 8 bases outside the gene matches. CDR1 and CDR2 (germline): SGHRS, YFSETQ. CDR3 protein: CASSWGPGLANEQFF. The CDR3 bases are TGCGCCAGCAGCTGGGGACCGGGACTAGCAAATGAGCAGTTCTTC.

The chain joins TRBV9 to TRBJ2-3; D is possibly TRBD1 (6 bases). Germline CDR1 reads SGDLS; CDR2 reads YYNGEE. Trimming shortened V by 4 bases and J by 0 bases, and 12 bases separated the two germline ends. This CDR3 comprises 15 residues. The DNA for the CDR3 is TGTGCCAGCAGCTTCCGACAGGCCAGCACAGATACGCAGTATTTT. Protein: CASSFRQASTDTQYF.

This chain connects TRBV7-9 to TRBJ2-7; D is perhaps TRBD2 (6 bases). Germline values: CDR1 SEHNR, CDR2 FQNEAQ (reference sequence). This CDR3 is 15 amino acids long. The germline V and J ends were trimmed by 4 bases and 2 bases, with 15 bases remaining between them. This CDR3 reads CASSSSGTVPYEQYF. In DNA form, the CDR3 reads TGTGCCAGCAGCTCGTCCGGGACTGTTCCCTACGAGCAGTACTTC.

This clone was seen only a few times. The chain couples TRBV6-1 to TRBJ1-1; 11 bases line up with TRBD1. The CDR3 consists of 16 residues. In germline, CDR1 is MNHNS, CDR2 SASEGT. The ends lost 1 base at V and 4 bases at J; junction bases unmatched: 5. For the CDR3, the DNA is TGTGCCAGCAGTGAAGTCGGGGGGACAGGGGGCACTGAAGCTTTCTTT. This codes for CASSEVGGTGGTEAFF.

This clone has at least ten counts. The chain carries TRBV30 and TRBJ2-1, with D perhaps matching TRBD2 (5 bases). This CDR3 has 13 residues. CDR1 and CDR2 from the germline V gene are GTSNPN and SVGIG (reference sequence). V was trimmed by 3 bases and J by 7 bases, leaving 13 bases between them. CDR3 sequence: CAWRVARGNEQFF. In DNA form, the CDR3 reads TGTGCCTGGAGGGTAGCCCGGGGAAATGAGCAGTTCTTC.

The CDR3 loop is CSVEWGPGTGRVDIQYF. DNA of the CDR3: TGCAGCGTTGAATGGGGGCCCGGGACAGGTCGAGTTGACATTCAGTACTTC. The chain uses TRBV29-1 and TRBJ2-4; 8 bases match TRBD1. The CDR3 consists of 17 residues. Germline CDR1 is SQVTM and CDR2 is ANQGSEA. V dropped 2 bases and J dropped 8; count of bases not matched to a gene: 17. Complete variable domain (other parts from reference TRBV29-1 and TRBJ2-4): SAVISQKPSRDICQRGTSLTIQCQVDSQVTMMFWYRQQPGQSLTLIATANQGSEATYESGFVIDKFPISRPNLTFSTLTVSNMSPEDSSIYLCSVEWGPGTGRVDIQYFGAGTRLSVL.

The genes are TRBV28 and TRBJ2-3; TRBD2 matches at 10 bases. Per germline, CDR1 MDHEN and CDR2 SYDVKM. Trimming cost V 6 bases and J 4 bases; bases outside gene matches: 13. This CDR3 is 17 amino acids long. The chain's CDR3 is CASSFHIGAGGPDTQYF. As DNA, the CDR3 is TGTGCCAGCAGCTTCCACATTGGAGCGGGAGGGCCAGATACGCAGTATTTT. The variable domain in full, completed from reference TRBV28 and TRBJ2-3, reads DVKVTQSSRYLVKRTGEKVFLECVQDMDHENMFWYRQDPGLGLRLIYFSYDVKMKEKGDIPEGYSVSREKKERFSLILESASTNQTSMYLCASSFHIGAGGPDTQYFGPGTRLTVL.

The rearrangement joins TRBV28 to TRBJ2-2; D is ambiguous. Germline lookup yields CDR1 MDHEN and CDR2 SYDVKM. V dropped 3 bases and J dropped 4 bases, with 12 bases sitting between them. This CDR3 has 15 amino acids. CDR3 in amino acids: CASSFWAGTTGELFF. The CDR3 DNA reads TGTGCCAGCAGTTTTTGGGCAGGAACCACCGGGGAGCTGTTTTTT.

The CDR3 region has the DNA TGCGCCAGCAGCCCCGGAACCGGGACAGTGGTTAATGGCTACACCTTC. This codes for CASSPGTGTVVNGYTF. J is TRBJ1-2 and V is TRBV5-1; TRBD1 aligns across 7 bases. V lost 4 bases and J lost 6; bases outside the gene matches: 15. This CDR3 spans 16 amino acids. Germline loops: CDR1 SGHRS, CDR2 YFSETQ.

This chain joins TRBV9 and TRBJ2-1; D gene unclear. The CDR3 is 14 residues long. The V end lost 4 bases, the J end lost 6 bases, and 14 bases lay between the germline ends. CDR1 SGDLS and CDR2 YYNGEE come from the germline V gene. Written as DNA, the CDR3 is TGTGCCAGCAGCTTCCGGGTCCCCTCCAATGAGCAGTTCTTC. It is translated as CASSFRVPSNEQFF.

The chain recombines TRBV9 with TRBJ1-3; 8 nucleotides align to TRBD1. This CDR3 has 15 residues. CDR1 is SGDLS, CDR2 YYNGEE, per germline. The V and J ends lost 5 bases and 4 bases, in that order; junction bases with no gene match: 8. The CDR3: CASSGQGAGGNTIYF. CDR3 nucleotide sequence: TGTGCCAGCAGTGGACAGGGTGCTGGGGGAAACACCATATATTTT.

The chain carries TRBV7-9 and TRBJ2-1; 8 bases line up with TRBD1. The CDR3 loop spans 13 amino acids. Trimming cost V 3 bases and J 7 bases; bases outside gene matches: 2. The germline gives CDR1 SEHNR, CDR2 FQNEAQ (reference sequence). The CDR3 loop reads CASSLYRGNEQFF. The CDR3 DNA reads TGTGCCAGCAGCTTGTACAGGGGGAATGAGCAGTTCTTC.

This CDR3 reads CASSYSAGGEADTQYF. CDR3 sequence (DNA): TGTGCCAGCAGTTACTCGGCGGGGGGCGAGGCAGATACGCAGTATTTT. This sequence joins TRBV6-5 and TRBJ2-3; TRBD2 matches at 8 bases. V trimming: 0 bases; J trimming: 4 bases; junction bases outside the gene matches: 6. Germline CDR1 reads MNHEY; CDR2 reads SVGAGI. The CDR3 runs 16 residues.

The rearrangement uses TRBV5-4 and TRBJ1-1, with D tentatively TRBD1 (5 bases). V lost 0 bases, J lost 6 bases, and 15 bases lay in between. Germline values: CDR1 SGHNT, CDR2 YYREEE (reference sequence). CDR3 length equals 15 residues. The CDR3 reads CASSLEAWGDSEAFF. The CDR3 DNA sequence: TGTGCCAGCAGCTTGGAGGCTTGGGGGGATTCTGAAGCTTTCTTT.